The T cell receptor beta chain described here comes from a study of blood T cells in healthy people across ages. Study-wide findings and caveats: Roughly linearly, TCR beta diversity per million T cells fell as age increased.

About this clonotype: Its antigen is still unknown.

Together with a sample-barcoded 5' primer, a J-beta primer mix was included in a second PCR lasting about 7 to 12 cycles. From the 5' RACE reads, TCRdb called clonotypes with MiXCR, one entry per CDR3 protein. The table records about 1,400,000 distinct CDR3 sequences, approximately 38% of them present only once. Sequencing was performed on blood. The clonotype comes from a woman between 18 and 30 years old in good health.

CDR3: CASSDGQVSMNTEAFF. The CDR3 DNA reads as TGTGCCAGCAGTGACGGACAGGTCTCAATGAACACTGAAGCTTTCTTT. The chain uses TRBV6-1 and TRBJ1-1, with 7 nucleotides matching TRBD1. Trimming cost V 3 bases and J 0 bases; bases outside gene matches: 7. The germline CDR1 and CDR2 sequences are MNHNS and SASEGT. The CDR3 spans 16 residues.